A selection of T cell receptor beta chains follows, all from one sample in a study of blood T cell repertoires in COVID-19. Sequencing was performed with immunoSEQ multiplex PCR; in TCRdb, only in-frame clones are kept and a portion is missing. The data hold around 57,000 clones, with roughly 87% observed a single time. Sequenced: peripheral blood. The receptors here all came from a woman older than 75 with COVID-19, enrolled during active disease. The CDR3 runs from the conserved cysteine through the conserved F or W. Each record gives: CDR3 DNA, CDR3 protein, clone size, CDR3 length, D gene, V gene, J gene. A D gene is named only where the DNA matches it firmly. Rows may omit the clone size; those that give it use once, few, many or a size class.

TGCGCCAGCAGCCATAGCGGGGGGGTTCACAATGAGCAGTTCTTC,CASSHSGGVHNEQFF,NA,15,TRBD2,TRBV4-1,TRBJ2-1
TGTGCCAGCAGCTTCATAGGTCCGGGTAGGAAATCTCGGCCCCTCCACTTT,CASSFIGPGRKSRPLHF,NA,17,NA,TRBV13,TRBJ1-6
TGTGCCAGCAGCCAACACACTACCTATGGCTACACCTTC,CASSQHTTYGYTF,NA,13,NA,TRBV3-1/TRBV3-2,TRBJ1-2
TGTGCCAGCAGCCGTTCTGGGACAGGGGGATTCGGCGGCCAGCCCCAGCATTTT,CASSRSGTGGFGGQPQHF,NA,18,TRBD1,TRBV3-1/TRBV3-2,TRBJ1-5
TGTGCCAGCAGCCACGAGAGGAGTCGCTACACCTTC,CASSHERSRYTF,NA,12,NA,TRBV6-4,TRBJ1-2
TGTGCCAGCTCACCAGGGAGGGTGGATTCACCCCTCCACTTT,CASSPGRVDSPLHF,NA,14,NA,TRBV18,TRBJ1-6
TGTGCCAGCATAAATGGAGAGGATGACAGCCCAATGAACACTGAAGCTTTCTTT,CASINGEDDSPMNTEAFF,many,18,NA,TRBV2,TRBJ1-1
TGTGCCAGCAGCTTAGCCCTGACAGGGAAGCTCGCGACCCAGTACTTC,CASSLALTGKLATQYF,NA,16,TRBD1,TRBV11-2,TRBJ2-5
TGTGCCAGTAGTTATTTCACTGAAGCTTTCTTT,CASSYFTEAFF,NA,11,NA,TRBV19,TRBJ1-1
TGTGCCAGCAGCCCTCGACAGGGAGGACGGAACACTGAAGCTTTCTTT,CASSPRQGGRNTEAFF,NA,16,TRBD1,TRBV4-2,TRBJ1-1
TGTGCCAGCGGAAGGCGGAGATCTACGAACACTGAAGCTTTCTTT,CASGRRRSTNTEAFF,NA,15,NA,TRBV6-5,TRBJ1-1
TGCGCCAGCAGCTTGCGAAGTGCTGCGTGGGGAGCAGATACGCAGTATTTT,CASSLRSAAWGADTQYF,NA,17,NA,TRBV5-1,TRBJ2-3
TGTGCCTGGAGTATTCCCGGGACAGGCAACACCGGGGAGCTGTTTTTT,CAWSIPGTGNTGELFF,NA,16,TRBD1,TRBV30,TRBJ2-2
TGTGCCAGCAGCTTAGGCGGCTCGGGTGGCACCGGGGAGCTGTTTTTT,CASSLGGSGGTGELFF,NA,16,NA,TRBV5-6,TRBJ2-2
TGCGCCAGCAGCTTGGTGTCTTACGGCTACGAGCAGTACTTC,CASSLVSYGYEQYF,NA,14,NA,TRBV5-1,TRBJ2-7
TGCGCCAGCAGCTTGGCCGTTTCTGCCCCAGGGGGAAGTTTCTCGAGTGAAAAACTGTTTTTT,CASSLAVSAPGGSFSSEKLFF,once,21,TRBD1,TRBV5-1,TRBJ1-4
TGTGCCAGCATGCCTACAGGGCTGGGCTATGGCTACACCTTC,CASMPTGLGYGYTF,NA,14,NA,TRBV7-9,TRBJ1-2
TGTGCCAGCAGTTTAGTTACGGGACAGGGTCCAAATGAGCAGTTCTTC,CASSLVTGQGPNEQFF,NA,16,TRBD1,TRBV27,TRBJ2-1
TGTGCCAGCAGTTACTCGAGGACAGGCGGCACTGAAGCTTTCTTT,CASSYSRTGGTEAFF,NA,15,TRBD1,TRBV6-5,TRBJ1-1
TGCAGCGGGCGGGGGGCGGACACCGGGGAGCTGTTTTTT,CSGRGADTGELFF,NA,13,TRBD2,TRBV29-1,TRBJ2-2
TGCGCCAGCAGAATTTCCATGGAGAGGGGAAACACCATATATTTT,CASRISMERGNTIYF,NA,15,NA,TRBV5-1,TRBJ1-3
TGTGCCAGCAGCCCAAGGGGGCGGGGGGAAACAGATACGCAGTATTTT,CASSPRGRGETDTQYF,NA,16,NA,TRBV4-2,TRBJ2-3
TGTGCCAGCAGTTCATTTCAAACCGGGGAGCTGTTTTTT,CASSSFQTGELFF,few,13,NA,TRBV11-3,TRBJ2-2
TGCGCCAGCAGCGCCGAGGGAAGCTATGGCTACACCTTC,CASSAEGSYGYTF,few,13,NA,TRBV5-1,TRBJ1-2
TGTGCCAGCAGCTTAGGAGGCGCCGGATTCATTAACTATGGCTACACCTTC,CASSLGGAGFINYGYTF,once,17,NA,TRBV7-2,TRBJ1-2
TGTGCCAGCAGCTTGGCCGGGACACTGAACACTGAAGCTTTCTTT,CASSLAGTLNTEAFF,NA,15,NA,TRBV5-4,TRBJ1-1
TGCGCCAGCAGCTTGGCGGCGGGGGGGCCTTCCACTACTATAGAGACCCAGTACTTC,CASSLAAGGPSTTIETQYF,once,19,TRBD2,TRBV5-1,TRBJ2-5
TGCGCCAGCAGCTCAACTACAGGGTCGGGTGAAGCTTTCTTT,CASSSTTGSGEAFF,NA,14,NA,TRBV5-1,TRBJ1-1
TGTGCCAGCAGCCAGACTAGCTCCGGGATCCTGCGTGGTTGGTTCTTC,CASSQTSSGILRGWFF,NA,16,TRBD2,TRBV7-2,TRBJ2-1
TGTGCCACCTCAGCACATGGAAAAGGGGAAGGGTATGGCTACACCTTC,CATSAHGKGEGYGYTF,NA,16,NA,TRBV15,TRBJ1-2
TGTGCCAGTAGTATAGATCAGGGGAGGGCTGAAGCTTTCTTT,CASSIDQGRAEAFF,NA,14,NA,TRBV19,TRBJ1-1
TGTGCCAGCAGCCTTCGGACTAGCCAAAACCGAGGGGCGCAGTATTTT,CASSLRTSQNRGAQYF,NA,16,TRBD2,TRBV5-4,TRBJ2-3
TGTGCCACCAGCAGCTCCTCCACAGTAGGGCAGTACTTC,CATSSSSTVGQYF,NA,13,NA,TRBV15,TRBJ2-7
TGCGCCAGCAGCTTTGGCGACAGTTCTAATGAAAAACTGTTTTTT,CASSFGDSSNEKLFF,few,15,NA,TRBV5-1,TRBJ1-4
TGTGCCATCACTGGGACTAGCGGGGCTACGGGGTACAATGAGCAGTTCTTC,CAITGTSGATGYNEQFF,NA,17,TRBD2,TRBV10-3,TRBJ2-1
TGTGCCAGCAGCCAAGTTAACAGGGGGATCAATGAGCAGTTCTTC,CASSQVNRGINEQFF,NA,15,TRBD1,TRBV3-1/TRBV3-2,TRBJ2-1
TGTGCCAGTAGTATCGGAGTCCAAGAGACCCAGTACTTC,CASSIGVQETQYF,NA,13,NA,TRBV19,TRBJ2-5
TGCGCCAGCCGCCCCAAGGGACAGTACACAGATACGCAGTATTTT,CASRPKGQYTDTQYF,NA,15,TRBD1,TRBV5-1,TRBJ2-3
TGTGCCAGCAGTCGTCAGGGGGCAAACACTGAAGCTTTCTTT,CASSRQGANTEAFF,NA,14,TRBD1,TRBV14,TRBJ1-1
TGTGCCAGCAGTTCCACCTCCGGGTTCGGAAGCGGGGAGCTGTTTTTT,CASSSTSGFGSGELFF,NA,16,NA,TRBV6-6,TRBJ2-2
TGTGCCAGCAGTGAAGGACCTGGGACACTCCGATCCTATGGAAACACCATATATTTT,CASSEGPGTLRSYGNTIYF,NA,19,NA,TRBV2,TRBJ1-3
TGTGCCAGCAGCGCAGGACAGGGTAATAATGAAAAACTGTTTTTT,CASSAGQGNNEKLFF,once,15,TRBD1,TRBV9,TRBJ1-4
TGTGCCAGCAGCCTAGGAGCGGGTACGGGAGGAGAGACCCAGTACTTC,CASSLGAGTGGETQYF,NA,16,TRBD2,TRBV5-6,TRBJ2-5
TGTGCCAGCAGGGACCGACAGGGTGGAACTGAAGCTTTCTTT,CASRDRQGGTEAFF,NA,14,TRBD1,TRBV2,TRBJ1-1
TGTGCCAGCAGTACTCAGGGTTTTTACACCTTC,CASSTQGFYTF,NA,11,NA,TRBV6-2/TRBV6-3,TRBJ1-2
TGCGCCAGCAGCCAAGGTCGGGGCTCTGGAAACACCATATATTTT,CASSQGRGSGNTIYF,NA,15,NA,TRBV4-1,TRBJ1-3
TGTGCCAGCAGTGGAGCGGGACAGGGCACAGATACGCAGTATTTT,CASSGAGQGTDTQYF,NA,15,NA,TRBV2,TRBJ2-3
TGCGCCAGCAGCCACCTCGGGAGTTCACAGGGGGCGTGGGGCGAGCAGTACTTC,CASSHLGSSQGAWGEQYF,NA,18,TRBD1,TRBV4-1,TRBJ2-7
TGTGCCAGCAGGAACAGGGAAAACACTGAAGCTTTCTTT,CASRNRENTEAFF,NA,13,NA,TRBV2,TRBJ1-1
TGTGCCAGCAGCTTAGACAGGGGGTATTCACCCCTCCACTTT,CASSLDRGYSPLHF,NA,14,TRBD1,TRBV7-2,TRBJ1-6